Below are 17 T cell receptor beta chains sequenced from a single sample in a study of blood T cell repertoires in COVID-19. TCRdb's copy holds only in-frame clones and misses some; the assay was immunoSEQ multiplex PCR. The repertoire holds about 140,000 clones, with just over 85% as singletons. The sequenced material came from peripheral blood. These receptors all stem from a woman in her fifties or sixties with acute or convalescent COVID-19.

The chain joins TRBV10-1 to TRBJ1-5, with 7 bases identical to TRBD1. J gave up 0 bases and V 6 bases, and 11 bases lay outside the gene matches. Germline-derived CDR1 and CDR2 are WNHNN and SYGVQD (reference sequence). CDR3 length: 17 residues. The CDR3 nucleotides are TGCGCCAGCAGCGGGGACAGCCACCGATTTAGCAATCAGCCCCAGCATTTT. The encoded protein is CASSGDSHRFSNQPQHF.

This clone was found once. The chain is built from TRBV9 and TRBJ2-7, with D hard to call. This CDR3 spans 11 amino acids. Per the germline V gene, CDR1 is SGDLS and CDR2 is YYNGEE. V gave up 5 bases and J gave up 6 bases, with 9 bases separating them. The CDR3 DNA reads TGTGCCAGCAGGGGCCTCGGCGAGCAGTACTTC. It translates to CASRGLGEQYF.

This clone was observed once. This chain connects TRBV25-1 to TRBJ1-2, with D perhaps matching TRBD1 (5 bases). The length of the CDR3 is 16 residues. Looked up from germline, CDR1 is MGHDK and CDR2 is SYGVNS. Trimming took off 1 base at V and 4 bases at J, with 16 bases between the two ends. The CDR3 sequence: CASSEFRAGLGYGYTF. The DNA for the CDR3 is TGTGCCAGCAGTGAATTCAGGGCAGGGTTGGGCTATGGCTACACCTTC.

The chain employs TRBV19 and TRBJ1-2; 12 nucleotides match TRBD1. The germline CDR1 and CDR2 sequences are LNHDA and SQIVND (reference sequence). The V segment lost 0 bases and the J segment 8 bases; nucleotides outside the gene matches: 7. This CDR3 has 16 residues. The CDR3 region is CASSIDPGQGAPGYTF. The CDR3 nucleotides are TGTGCCAGTAGTATAGATCCGGGACAGGGGGCGCCCGGCTACACCTTC.

The chain recombines TRBV11-2 with TRBJ2-5; 10 nucleotides agree with TRBD1. CDR1 and CDR2 (germline): SGHAT, FQNNGV. The CDR3 runs 16 residues. J was trimmed by 2 bases and V by 5 bases; bases with no gene match: 8. CDR3 in amino acids: CASSKGDRGFQETQYF. Here the CDR3 DNA reads TGTGCCAGCAGCAAAGGGGACAGGGGTTTTCAAGAGACCCAGTACTTC.

CDR3 nucleotides: TGCGCCAGCAGCCAAGACCCCTCGGGGAAGCAGTACTTC. The encoded protein is CASSQDPSGKQYF. The V call is TRBV4-3, the J call TRBJ2-7; D perhaps matches TRBD2 (5 bases). The CDR3 is 13 amino acids. The ends were cut back, 0 bases at V and 8 bases at J, with 11 bases in the middle. Germline V gives CDR1 LGHNA, CDR2 YSLEER.

The chain combines TRBV19 with TRBJ1-2; D unresolved. V shed 6 bases and J shed 2 bases, with 13 bases lying between them. Germline V CDR1 and CDR2: LNHDA, SQIVND (reference sequence). The CDR3 consists of 14 residues. Written as DNA, the CDR3 is TGTGCCAGTAGCCGAAGACTGCCCAACTATGGCTACACCTTC. Residues: CASSRRLPNYGYTF.

The chain has TRBV19 and TRBJ1-2; D may be TRBD1 (6 bases). The CDR3 consists of 15 residues. The V gene lost 3 bases and the J gene lost 2 bases, with 13 bases spanning the gap. The V gene's germline CDR1 is LNHDA and CDR2 SQIVND (reference sequence). CDR3 protein: CASSIFRGTNYGYTF. The CDR3 DNA reads as TGTGCCAGTAGTATTTTCAGGGGCACAAACTATGGCTACACCTTC. The entire variable domain, with the rest obtained from reference TRBV19 and TRBJ1-2, is as follows: DGGITQSPKYLFRKEGQNVTLSCEQNLNHDAMYWYRQDPGQGLRLIYYSQIVNDFQKGDIAEGYSVSREKKESFPLTVTSAQKNPTAFYLCASSIFRGTNYGYTFGSGTRLTVV.

The CDR3: CASSQDRRRGPPYEQYF. CDR3 nucleotides: TGTGCCAGCAGCCAAGATCGGCGGCGGGGGCCCCCATACGAGCAGTACTTC. The V and J genes are TRBV4-2 and TRBJ2-7; perhaps TRBD2 as D (7 bases). Trimming took off 0 bases at V and 4 bases at J, with 19 bases between the two ends. The germline gives CDR1 LGHNA, CDR2 YNFKEQ. This CDR3 spans 17 amino acids.

The genes are TRBV6-5 and TRBJ2-7; D might be TRBD1 (6 bases). CDR3 size: 15 residues. The germline V and J ends were trimmed by 0 bases and 7 bases, with 16 bases remaining between them. The germline V gene encodes CDR1 MNHEY and CDR2 SVGAGI. The chain's CDR3 is CASSYSNGRGYEQYF. The CDR3 DNA sequence: TGTGCCAGCAGTTACTCGAATGGTAGGGGGTATGAGCAGTACTTC.

V and J are TRBV5-5 and TRBJ1-2, with D possibly being TRBD1 (6 bases). Trimming removed 4 bases from V and 7 bases from J, with 20 bases in between. Germline V CDR1 and CDR2: SGHKS, YYEKEE (reference sequence). The CDR3 has 15 amino acids. This CDR3 reads CASSLGNTGWFGYTF. CDR3 DNA: TGTGCCAGCAGCCTTGGGAATACAGGGTGGTTTGGCTACACCTTC.

This chain links TRBV5-6 with TRBJ2-1; 7 nucleotides match TRBD2. The V gene end was trimmed by 4 bases and the J gene end by 0 bases; junction bases not matched to a gene: 7. CDR1 and CDR2 (germline): SGHDT, YYEEEE. CDR3 size: 16 residues. The CDR3 bases are TGTGCCAGCAGCCGACTAGCAGTGAGCTCCTACAATGAGCAGTTCTTC. It is translated as CASSRLAVSSYNEQFF.

The chain recombines TRBV10-3 with TRBJ1-1; D is uncertain. The V end lost 7 bases, the J end lost 1 base, and 10 bases lay between the germline ends. The CDR3 runs to 13 residues. The germline V gene has CDR1 ENHRY and CDR2 SYGVKD. The CDR3 is CAIKLEGNTEAFF. The CDR3 region has the DNA TGTGCCATCAAACTGGAGGGGAACACTGAAGCTTTCTTT.

The V call is TRBV13, the J call TRBJ2-5; tentative D call: TRBD2 (5 bases). V was clipped by 5 bases and J by 5 bases, with 18 bases between them. The CDR3 has 15 residues. CDR1 is PRHDT, CDR2 FYEKMQ, per germline (reference sequence). The CDR3 sequence is CASSPRPSRGETQYF. Here the CDR3 DNA reads TGTGCCAGCAGCCCCAGACCGTCCCGGGGTGAGACCCAGTACTTC.

The rearrangement uses TRBV9 and TRBJ1-1, with TRBD1 matching 8 bases. Germline-derived CDR1 and CDR2 are SGDLS and YYNGEE. After removal of 4 bases from V and 3 bases from J, the junction contained 8 bases not matched to a gene. The CDR3 contains 15 residues. This CDR3 is CASSPRAGGYTEAFF. CDR3 nucleotide sequence: TGTGCCAGCAGCCCGAGGGCAGGGGGCTACACTGAAGCTTTCTTT.

The chain joins TRBV28 to TRBJ1-2, with TRBD1 matching over 8 bases. The CDR3 length is 14 residues. The germline CDR1 and CDR2 sequences are MDHEN and SYDVKM. V was pared by 5 bases and J by 4 bases, with 6 bases of the junction left unmatched. The DNA of the CDR3 is TGTGCCAGCAGTAACACAGGGGGAAGCTATGGCTACACCTTC. As protein: CASSNTGGSYGYTF.

This clone occurred once. This sequence joins TRBV19 and TRBJ2-5; TRBD2 is a possible D gene (6 bases). Germline V CDR1 and CDR2: LNHDA, SQIVND (reference sequence). The CDR3 is 15 residues long. With 1 base removed from V and 1 base from J, the gap between germline ends came to 10 bases. The CDR3 DNA sequence: TGTGCCAGTAGTATAGGCGGGGCCCGCCAAGAGACCCAGTACTTC. Translated: CASSIGGARQETQYF.